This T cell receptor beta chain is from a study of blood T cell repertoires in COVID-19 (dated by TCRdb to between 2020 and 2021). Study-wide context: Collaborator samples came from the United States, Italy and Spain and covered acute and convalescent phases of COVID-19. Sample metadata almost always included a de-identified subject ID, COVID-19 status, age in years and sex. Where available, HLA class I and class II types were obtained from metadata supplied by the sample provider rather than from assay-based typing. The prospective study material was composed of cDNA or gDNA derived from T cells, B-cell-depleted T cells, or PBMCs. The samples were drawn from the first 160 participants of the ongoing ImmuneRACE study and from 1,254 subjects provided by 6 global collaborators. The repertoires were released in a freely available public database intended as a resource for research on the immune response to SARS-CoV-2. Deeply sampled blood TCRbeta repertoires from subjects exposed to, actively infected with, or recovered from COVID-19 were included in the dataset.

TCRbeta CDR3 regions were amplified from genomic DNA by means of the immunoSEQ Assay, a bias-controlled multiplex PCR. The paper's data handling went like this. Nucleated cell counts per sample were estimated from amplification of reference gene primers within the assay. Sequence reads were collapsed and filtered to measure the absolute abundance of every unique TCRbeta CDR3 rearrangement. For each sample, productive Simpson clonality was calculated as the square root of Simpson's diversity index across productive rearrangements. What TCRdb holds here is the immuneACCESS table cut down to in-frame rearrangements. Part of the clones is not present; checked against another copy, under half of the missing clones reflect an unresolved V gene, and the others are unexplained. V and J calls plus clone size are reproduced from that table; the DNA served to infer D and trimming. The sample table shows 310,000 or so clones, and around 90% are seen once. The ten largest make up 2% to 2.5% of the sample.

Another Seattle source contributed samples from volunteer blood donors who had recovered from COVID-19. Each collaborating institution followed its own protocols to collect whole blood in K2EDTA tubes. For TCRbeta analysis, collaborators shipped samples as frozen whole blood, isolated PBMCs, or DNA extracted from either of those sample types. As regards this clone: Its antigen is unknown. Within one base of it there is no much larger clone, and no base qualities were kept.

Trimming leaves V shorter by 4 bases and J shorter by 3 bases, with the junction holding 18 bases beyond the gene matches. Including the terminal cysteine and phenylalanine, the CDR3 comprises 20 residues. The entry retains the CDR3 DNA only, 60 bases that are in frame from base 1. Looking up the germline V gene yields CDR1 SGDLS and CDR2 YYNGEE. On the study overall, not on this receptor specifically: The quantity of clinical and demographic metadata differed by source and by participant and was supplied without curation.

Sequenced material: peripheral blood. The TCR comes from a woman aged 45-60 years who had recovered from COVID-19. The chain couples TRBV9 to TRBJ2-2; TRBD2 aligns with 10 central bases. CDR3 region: CASSTSQGLAGESDTGELFF. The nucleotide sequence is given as TGTGCCAGCAGCACCTCTCAAGGGCTAGCGGGAGAATCCGACACCGGGGAGCTGTTTTTT.